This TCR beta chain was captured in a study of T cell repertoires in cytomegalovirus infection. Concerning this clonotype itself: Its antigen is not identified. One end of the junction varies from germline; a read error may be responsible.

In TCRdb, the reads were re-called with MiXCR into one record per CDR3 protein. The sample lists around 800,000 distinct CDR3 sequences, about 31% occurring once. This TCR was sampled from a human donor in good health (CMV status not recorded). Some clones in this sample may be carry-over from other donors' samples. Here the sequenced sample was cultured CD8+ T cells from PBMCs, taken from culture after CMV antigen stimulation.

CDR3 in amino acids: CASSRTSGGNNEQFF. DNA of the CDR3: TGTGCTAGCAGCCGGACTAGCGGGGGGAACAATGAGCAGTTCTTC. The chain carries TRBV7-6 and TRBJ2-1; TRBD2 aligns across 14 bases. The CDR3 runs 15 residues. Germline V gene sequence: CDR1 SGHVS, CDR2 FNYEAQ.